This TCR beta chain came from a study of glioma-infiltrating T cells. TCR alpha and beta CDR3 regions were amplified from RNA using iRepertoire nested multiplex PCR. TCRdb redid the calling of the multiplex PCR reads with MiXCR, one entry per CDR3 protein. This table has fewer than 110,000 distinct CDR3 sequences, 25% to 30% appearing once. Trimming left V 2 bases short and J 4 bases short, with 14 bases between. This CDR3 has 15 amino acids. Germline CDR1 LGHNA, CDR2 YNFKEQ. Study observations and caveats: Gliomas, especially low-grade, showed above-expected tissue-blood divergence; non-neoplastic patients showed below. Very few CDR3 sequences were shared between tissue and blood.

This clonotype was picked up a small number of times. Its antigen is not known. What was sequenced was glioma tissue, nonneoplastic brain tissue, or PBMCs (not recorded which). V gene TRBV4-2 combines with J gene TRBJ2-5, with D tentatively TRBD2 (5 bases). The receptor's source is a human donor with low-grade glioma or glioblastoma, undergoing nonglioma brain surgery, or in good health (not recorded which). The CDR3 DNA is TGTGCCAGCAGCCAACCCCCAGGTGGAGGAGAGACCCAGTACTTC. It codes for CASSQPPGGGETQYF.